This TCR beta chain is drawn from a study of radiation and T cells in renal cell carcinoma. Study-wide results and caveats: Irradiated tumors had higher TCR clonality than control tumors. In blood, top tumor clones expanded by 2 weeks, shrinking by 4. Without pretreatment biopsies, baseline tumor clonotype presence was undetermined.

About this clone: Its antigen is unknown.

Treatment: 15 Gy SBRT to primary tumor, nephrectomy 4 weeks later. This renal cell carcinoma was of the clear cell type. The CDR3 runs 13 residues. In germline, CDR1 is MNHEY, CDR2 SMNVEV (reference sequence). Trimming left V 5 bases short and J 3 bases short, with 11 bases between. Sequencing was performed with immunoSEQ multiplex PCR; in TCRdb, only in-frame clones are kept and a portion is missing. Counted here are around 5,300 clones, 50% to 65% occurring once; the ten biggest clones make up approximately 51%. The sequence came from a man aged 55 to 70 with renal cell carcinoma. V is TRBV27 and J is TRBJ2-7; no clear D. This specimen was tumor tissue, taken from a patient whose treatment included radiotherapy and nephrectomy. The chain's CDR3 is CASSATDRYEQYF. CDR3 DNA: TGTGCCAGCAGTGCGACGGATCGCTACGAGCAGTACTTC.